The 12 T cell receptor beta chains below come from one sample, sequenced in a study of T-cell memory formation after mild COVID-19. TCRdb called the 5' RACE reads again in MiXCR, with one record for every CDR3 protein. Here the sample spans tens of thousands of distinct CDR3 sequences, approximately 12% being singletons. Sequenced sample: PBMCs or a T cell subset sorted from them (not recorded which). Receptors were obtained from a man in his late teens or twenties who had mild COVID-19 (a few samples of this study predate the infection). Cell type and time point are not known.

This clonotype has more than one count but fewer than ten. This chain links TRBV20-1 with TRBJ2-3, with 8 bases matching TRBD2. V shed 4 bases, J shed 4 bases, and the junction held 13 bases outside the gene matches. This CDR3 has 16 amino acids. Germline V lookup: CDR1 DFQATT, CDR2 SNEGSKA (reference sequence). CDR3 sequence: CSATPRGSGEPDTQYF. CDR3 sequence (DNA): TGCAGTGCTACCCCCCGGGGTAGCGGGGAACCAGATACGCAGTATTTT.

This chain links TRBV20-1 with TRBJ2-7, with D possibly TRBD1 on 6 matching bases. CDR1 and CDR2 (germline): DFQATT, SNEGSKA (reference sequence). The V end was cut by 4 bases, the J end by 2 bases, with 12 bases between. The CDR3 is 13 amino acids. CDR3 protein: CSATGEWAYEQYV. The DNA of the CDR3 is TGCAGTGCTACAGGGGAATGGGCCTACGAGCAGTACGTC.

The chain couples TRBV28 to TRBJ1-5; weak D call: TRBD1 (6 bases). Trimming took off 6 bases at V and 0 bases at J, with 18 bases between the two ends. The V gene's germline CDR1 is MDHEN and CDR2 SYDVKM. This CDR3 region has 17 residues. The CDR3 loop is CASRSGHSGVSNQPQHF. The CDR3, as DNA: TGTGCCAGCAGGTCAGGCCATTCAGGGGTTAGCAATCAGCCCCAGCATTTT.

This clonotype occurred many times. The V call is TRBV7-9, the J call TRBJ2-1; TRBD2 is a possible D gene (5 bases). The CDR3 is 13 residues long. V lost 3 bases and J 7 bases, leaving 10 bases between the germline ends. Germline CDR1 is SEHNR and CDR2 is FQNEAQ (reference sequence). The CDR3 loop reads CASSFSGGNEQFF. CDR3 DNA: TGTGCCAGCAGCTTCTCGGGCGGGAATGAGCAGTTCTTC.

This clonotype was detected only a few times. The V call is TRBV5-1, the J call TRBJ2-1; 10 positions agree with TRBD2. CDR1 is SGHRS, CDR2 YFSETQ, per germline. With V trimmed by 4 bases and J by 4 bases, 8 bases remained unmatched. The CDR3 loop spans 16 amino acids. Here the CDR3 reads CASSRQSGGAYNEQFF. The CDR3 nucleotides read TGCGCCAGCAGCCGACAAAGCGGGGGGGCTTACAATGAGCAGTTCTTC.

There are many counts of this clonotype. The CDR3 spells CASRRHGAAEQFF. The CDR3 DNA is TGTGCCAGCAGGCGGCACGGGGCCGCTGAGCAGTTCTTC. The chain couples TRBV6-2 or TRBV6-3 to TRBJ2-1; D tentatively fits TRBD1 or TRBD2 (5 bases each). The CDR3 runs 13 residues. Trimming shortened V by 6 bases and J by 9 bases, and 15 bases separated the two germline ends. Germline V gives CDR1 MNHEY, CDR2 SVGEGT.

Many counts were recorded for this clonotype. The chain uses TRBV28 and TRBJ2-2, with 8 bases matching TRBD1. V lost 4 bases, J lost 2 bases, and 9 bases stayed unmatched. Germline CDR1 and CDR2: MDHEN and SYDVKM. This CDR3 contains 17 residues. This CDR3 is CASSSQTGVLNTGELFF. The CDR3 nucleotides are TGTGCCAGCAGTTCCCAGACAGGGGTCCTTAACACCGGGGAGCTGTTTTTT.

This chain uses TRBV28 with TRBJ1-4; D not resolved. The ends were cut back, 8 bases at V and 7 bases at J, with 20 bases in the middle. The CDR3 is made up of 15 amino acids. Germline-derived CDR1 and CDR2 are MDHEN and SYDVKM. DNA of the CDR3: TGTGCCAGCTCACTACGGGGTACCTTGAGTGAAAAACTGTTTTTT. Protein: CASSLRGTLSEKLFF.

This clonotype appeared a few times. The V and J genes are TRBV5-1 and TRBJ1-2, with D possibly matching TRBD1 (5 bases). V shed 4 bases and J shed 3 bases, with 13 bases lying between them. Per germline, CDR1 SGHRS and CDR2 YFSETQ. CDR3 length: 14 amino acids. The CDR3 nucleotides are TGCGCCAGCAGCCTCCCGGGGGGGGACTATGGCTACACCTTC. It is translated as CASSLPGGDYGYTF. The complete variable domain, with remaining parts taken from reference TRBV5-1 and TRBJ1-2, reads KAGVTQTPRYLIKTRGQQVTLSCSPISGHRSVSWYQQTPGQGLQFLFEYFSETQRNKGNFPGRFSGRQFSNSRSEMNVSTLELGDSALYLCASSLPGGDYGYTFGSGTRLTVV.

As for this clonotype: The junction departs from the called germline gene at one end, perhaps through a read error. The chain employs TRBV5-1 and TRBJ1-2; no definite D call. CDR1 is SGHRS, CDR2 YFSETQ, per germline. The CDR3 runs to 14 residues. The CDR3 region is CSSSLAQKWDGYTF. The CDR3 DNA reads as TGCTCCAGCAGCTTGGCACAGAAGTGGGATGGCTACACCTTC.

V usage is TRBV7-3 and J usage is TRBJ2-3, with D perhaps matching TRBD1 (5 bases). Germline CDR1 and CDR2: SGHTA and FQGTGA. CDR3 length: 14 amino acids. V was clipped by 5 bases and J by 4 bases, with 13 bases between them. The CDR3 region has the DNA TGTGCCAGCAGCCGGGCAGGGCTCCCAGATACGCAGTATTTT. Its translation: CASSRAGLPDTQYF.

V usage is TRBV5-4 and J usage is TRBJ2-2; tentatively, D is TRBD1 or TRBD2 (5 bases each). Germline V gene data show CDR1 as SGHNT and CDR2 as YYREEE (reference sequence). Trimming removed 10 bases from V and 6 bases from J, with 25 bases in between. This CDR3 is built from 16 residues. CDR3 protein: CAVTGAELSSPGELFF. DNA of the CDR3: TGTGCCGTCACCGGGGCCGAACTTTCCTCCCCCGGGGAGCTGTTTTTT.